The 8 T cell receptor beta chains presented below share a single source sample, sequenced in a study of cytomegalovirus exposure and HLA in healthy donors. It was with 60 Vbeta and 13 Jbeta primers that the PCR ran. Sequencing was performed with immunoSEQ multiplex PCR; in TCRdb, only in-frame clones are kept and a portion is missing. The sample has 100,000 to 150,000 clones, 81% seen once. The sequencing sample was made of PBMCs. Receptors were obtained from a woman in her 40s in good health and CMV-seronegative.

The chain carries TRBV5-1 and TRBJ2-1; D is possibly TRBD1 (6 bases). The CDR3 length is 13 residues. Deletions cut 7 bases from V and 5 bases from J, with 13 bases between. CDR1 is SGHRS, CDR2 YFSETQ, per germline. In nucleotides, the CDR3 is TGCGCCAGCGGACAAAACAGGGACAATGAGCAGTTCTTC. It codes for CASGQNRDNEQFF.

The rearrangement links TRBV7-9 to TRBJ1-1; 7 bases agree with TRBD1. V shed 2 bases, J shed 0 bases, and the junction held 6 bases outside the gene matches. Germline V gene data show CDR1 as SEHNR and CDR2 as FQNEAQ (reference sequence). CDR3 size: 16 residues. The CDR3 DNA is TGTGCCAGCAGCTTACCAACGACAGGGATGAACACTGAAGCTTTCTTT. This codes for CASSLPTTGMNTEAFF. The whole variable domain, remainder taken from reference TRBV7-9 and TRBJ1-1, is DTGVSQNPRHKITKRGQNVTFRCDPISEHNRLYWYRQTLGQGPEFLTYFQNEAQLEKSRLLSDRFSAERPKGSFSTLEIQRTEQGDSAMYLCASSLPTTGMNTEAFFGQGTRLTVV.

The CDR3 coding sequence is TGTGCCAGCAGCGTATTAGCTAGCGGGGGACAAGAGACCCAGTACTTC. Its protein product is CASSVLASGGQETQYF. J is TRBJ2-5 and V is TRBV9, with TRBD2 matching over 10 bases. The germline CDR1 and CDR2 sequences are SGDLS and YYNGEE. The CDR3 spans 16 residues. The V segment lost 1 base and the J segment 2 bases; nucleotides outside the gene matches: 5.

J is TRBJ2-2 and V is TRBV19; TRBD1 is a possible D gene (5 bases). CDR3 length: 13 residues. Germline loops: CDR1 LNHDA, CDR2 SQIVND (reference sequence). Trimming shortened V by 3 bases and J by 3 bases, and 5 bases separated the two germline ends. The CDR3: CASSMTDTGELFF. The CDR3 bases are TGTGCCAGTAGTATGACAGACACCGGGGAGCTGTTTTTT.

This clone was detected a few times. CDR3 nucleotides: TGTGCCAGCCGGCAGGGGTCGACTAATGAAAAACTGTTTTTT. This translates into CASRQGSTNEKLFF. The V call is TRBV6-1, the J call TRBJ1-4; a possible D gene is TRBD1 (6 bases). With 8 bases removed from V and 2 bases from J, the gap between germline ends came to 12 bases. The CDR3 extends over 14 amino acids. CDR1 and CDR2 (germline): MNHNS, SASEGT.

The rearrangement uses TRBV14 and TRBJ2-7; the D gene is possibly TRBD1 (5 bases). Per the germline V gene, CDR1 is SGHDN and CDR2 is FVKESK. CDR3 length equals 13 residues. V was pared by 1 base and J by 3 bases, with 7 bases between. The CDR3 protein is CASSQGQGYEQYF. The CDR3 DNA reads as TGTGCCAGCAGCCAAGGCCAGGGCTACGAGCAGTACTTC.

This clone appeared a single time. This sequence joins TRBV2 and TRBJ2-2; TRBD2 is a possible D gene (6 bases). Per the germline V gene, CDR1 is SNHLY and CDR2 is FYNNEI. V shed 7 bases and J shed 6 bases, with 9 bases lying between them. This CDR3 contains 12 residues. The CDR3 DNA reads as TGTGCCAGCATGAGGGACTCCGGGGAGCTGTTTTTT. This gives the protein CASMRDSGELFF.

This rearrangement joins TRBV7-9 to TRBJ2-7; TRBD1 aligns across 11 bases. After removal of 9 bases from V and 3 bases from J, the junction contained 4 bases not matched to a gene. Germline CDR1 reads SEHNR; CDR2 reads FQNEAQ (reference sequence). The CDR3 spans 13 residues. The CDR3 loop reads CASGTGGVYEQYF. The CDR3, as DNA: TGTGCCAGTGGGACAGGGGGTGTCTACGAGCAGTACTTC.